This T cell receptor (beta chain) was found in a study of T cell repertoires in cytomegalovirus infection. Study information: Well-studied HLA-B-restricted CMV epitopes were used in the study alongside recently identified HLA-C-restricted ones.

TCRdb recomputed calls from the reads with MiXCR, one row per CDR3 protein. Of 700,000 to 900,000 distinct CDR3 sequences in the sample, 29% were seen once. Note on this clonotype: Antigen: not known.

Study-level findings and limits: The study identified carriers of CMV plus the relevant HLA from cumulative public TCR beta family frequency. Ex vivo responses were dominated by HLA-C-restricted CMV-specific TCR beta clonotypes.

The CDR3 runs 14 residues. Germline CDR1 is LGHDT and CDR2 is YNNKEL (reference sequence). V dropped 4 bases and J dropped 3 bases, with 10 bases sitting between them. The chain is built from TRBV3-1 and TRBJ1-3; D is uncertain. The clonotype comes from a human donor in good health (CMV status not recorded). Some clones in this sample may be carry-over from other donors' samples. Sequencing was performed on cultured CD8+ T cells from PBMCs, taken from culture after CMV antigen stimulation. CDR3 amino acids: CASSRGLGGNTIYF. DNA for the CDR3: TGTGCCAGCAGCCGAGGTCTAGGTGGAAACACCATATATTTT.